Included here is one T cell receptor (beta chain) sequence, with context. These data come from a study of shared T cell receptors in the human thymus. This CDR3 spans 18 amino acids. Germline V gene sequence: CDR1 LNHDA, CDR2 SQIVND (reference sequence). The J segment lost 2 bases and the V segment lost 5 bases, leaving 11 bases of the junction unmatched. The table came from immunoSEQ multiplex PCR; TCRdb's copy has only in-frame clones and leaves some out. Altogether hundreds of thousands of clones are present, roughly 90% being singletons, with the ten largest covering about 0.01%. The sample also formed part of further work on human thymus T cells. That study adds: Resections that were taken during corrective heart surgery supplied the thymus tissue. Usage of V and J genes appeared biased in thymic and blood repertoires. Thymic repertoires of unrelated individuals were reported in related research to overlap highly.

Specimen: thymocytes. This chain connects TRBV19 to TRBJ2-5; 13 nucleotides match TRBD2. The source is a boy younger than two with a congenital heart defect. The CDR3 region has the DNA TGTGCCAGTAGTTCAGGACTAGCGGGGGAGGAGGGGCAAGAGACCCAGTACTTC. This gives the protein CASSSGLAGEEGQETQYF.